This T cell receptor (beta chain) originates from a study of cytomegalovirus exposure and HLA in healthy donors. The PCR ran on 60 Vbeta and 13 Jbeta primers. Data came from immunoSEQ multiplex PCR; TCRdb stores just in-frame clones and leaves some out. In the table there are 250,000 to 350,000 clones, under 90% of which are singletons. Points on this clone: What it recognizes is unknown.

Study results and limitations: Previously analyzed data showed that most TCR beta V segments were productive at a frequency of about 87% or about 30%. It was 164 TCR beta chains that were listed as cytomegalovirus-associated.

This CDR3 has 18 amino acids. Trimming shortened V by 0 bases and J by 0 bases, and 16 bases separated the two germline ends. The germline V gene has CDR1 SGHRS and CDR2 YFSETQ. This chain joins TRBV5-1 and TRBJ2-1, with D perhaps matching TRBD1 (5 bases). The sample taken for sequencing was PBMCs. The TCR was taken from a girl aged 2-10 years in good health and CMV-seronegative. The CDR3 region is CASSLGYTRVSSYNEQFF. Written as DNA, the CDR3 is TGCGCCAGCAGCTTGGGGTACACCAGGGTTAGCTCCTACAATGAGCAGTTCTTC. The variable domain in full, with the rest retrieved from reference TRBV5-1 and TRBJ2-1, is KAGVTQTPRYLIKTRGQQVTLSCSPISGHRSVSWYQQTPGQGLQFLFEYFSETQRNKGNFPGRFSGRQFSNSRSEMNVSTLELGDSALYLCASSLGYTRVSSYNEQFFGPGTRLTVL.